The clone carrying this T cell receptor (beta chain) was picked up many times. This entry comes from a study of T-cell memory formation after mild COVID-19. Constant-segment-primed 5'RACE gave TCR alpha and TCR beta cDNA libraries with sample barcodes and UMIs. From the 5' RACE reads, TCRdb called clonotypes with MiXCR, one entry per CDR3 protein. The sample lists roughly 350,000 distinct CDR3 sequences; roughly 21% were seen once. The CDR3 loop spans 14 amino acids. The germline CDR1 and CDR2 sequences are MNHEY and SVGAGI. V was pared by 5 bases and J by 0 bases, with 1 base of the junction left unmatched.

The chain carries TRBV6-5 and TRBJ1-3; 7 bases match TRBD1. The sequence derives from an adult woman who had mild COVID-19 (a few samples of this study predate the infection). Cell type and time point are not known. The sample consisted of PBMCs or a T cell subset sorted from them (not recorded which). CDR3 protein: CASSPGGSGNTIYF. The CDR3 coding sequence is TGTGCCAGCAGTCCAGGGGGCTCTGGAAACACCATATATTTT.